The 27 T cell receptor beta chains below all came from one sample that was sequenced in a study of blood T cell repertoires in COVID-19. Some clones are missing from TCRdb's copy, which holds only in-frame ones; the method was immunoSEQ multiplex PCR. The profile covers some 110,000 clones, with 86% appearing a single time and roughly 4.7% taken by the ten largest. Input material: peripheral blood. The receptors derive from a man aged 35-49 years with acute or convalescent COVID-19.

The chain's CDR3 is CASSLRGSTDTQYF. As DNA, the CDR3 is TGTGCCAGCAGCCTCAGGGGAAGCACAGATACGCAGTATTTT. The chain couples TRBV6-5 to TRBJ2-3; tentative D call: TRBD1 (6 bases). This CDR3 comprises 14 residues. Trimming took off 6 bases at V and 0 bases at J, with 10 bases between the two ends. Per the germline V gene, CDR1 is MNHEY and CDR2 is SVGAGI.

The chain has TRBV9 and TRBJ2-1; TRBD2 matches 8 bases. J was trimmed by 7 bases and V by 0 bases; bases with no gene match: 12. CDR3 size: 17 residues. Per the germline V gene, CDR1 is SGDLS and CDR2 is YYNGEE. CDR3 protein: CASSVAGGAQRTNEQFF. Written as DNA, the CDR3 is TGTGCCAGCAGCGTAGCCGGGGGGGCCCAAAGAACAAATGAGCAGTTCTTC.

The V and J genes are TRBV5-6 and TRBJ2-1; 10 nucleotides line up with TRBD1. Trimming removed 3 bases from V and 7 bases from J; junction bases left unmatched: 7. The CDR3 runs to 15 residues. The V gene's germline CDR1 is SGHDT and CDR2 YYEEEE. DNA for the CDR3: TGTGCCAGCAGCTCAACGGGACAGGGGAAGAATGAGCAGTTCTTC. This translates into CASSSTGQGKNEQFF. Combining the CDR3 with reference TRBV5-6 and TRBJ2-1 gives the whole variable domain DAGVTQSPTHLIKTRGQQVTLRCSPKSGHDTVSWYQQALGQGPQFIFQYYEEEERQRGNFPDRFSGHQFPNYSSELNVNALLLGDSALYLCASSSTGQGKNEQFFGPGTRLTVL.

V is TRBV19 and J is TRBJ2-1; tentative D call: TRBD2 (7 bases). The V and J ends lost 10 bases and 6 bases respectively, with 13 bases between them. This CDR3 is 12 amino acids long. Germline CDR1 LNHDA, CDR2 SQIVND (reference sequence). The CDR3 here is CATRGGINEQFF. The CDR3 region has the DNA TGTGCCACTAGGGGGGGTATCAATGAGCAGTTCTTC.

This clone appeared once. The V gene is TRBV7-8, the J gene TRBJ1-5; maybe TRBD1 (5 bases). Trimming left V 5 bases short and J 3 bases short, with 14 bases between. Germline values: CDR1 SGHVS, CDR2 FQNEAQ. This CDR3 spans 15 amino acids. The CDR3: CASSPRSRDNQPQHF. The CDR3, as DNA: TGTGCCAGCAGCCCCAGGTCCAGGGACAATCAGCCCCAGCATTTT.

The chain recombines TRBV18 with TRBJ2-5; 7 nucleotides match TRBD2. CDR1 and CDR2 from the germline V gene are KGHSH and LQKENI. The CDR3 loop spans 16 amino acids. Losses at the gene ends were 1 base for V and 1 base for J; bases not matched to a gene: 6. CDR3: CASSPRPSGTQETQYF. The CDR3 region has the DNA TGTGCCAGCTCACCACGGCCTAGCGGAACCCAAGAGACCCAGTACTTC.

This chain uses TRBV11-2 with TRBJ1-4; 7 nucleotides align to TRBD1. The CDR3 covers 14 residues. Germline V gene sequence: CDR1 SGHAT, CDR2 FQNNGV. V shed 3 bases, J shed 8 bases, and the junction held 6 bases outside the gene matches. The CDR3 DNA is TGTGCCAGCAGCTTTTCCCCAGGGGGGGAAAAACTGTTTTTT. Amino acid sequence: CASSFSPGGEKLFF.

The chain combines TRBV24-1 with TRBJ1-4; D not resolved. The germline V gene encodes CDR1 KGHDR and CDR2 SFDVKD. The CDR3 is 14 residues long. Trimming removed 4 bases from V and 7 bases from J, with 12 bases in between. CDR3 in DNA: TGTGCCACCAGTGACCGCGGGGATGGTGAAAAACTGTTTTTT. Protein: CATSDRGDGEKLFF.

This clone was counted a few times. The chain employs TRBV21-1 and TRBJ1-2. TRBV21-1 is a pseudogene locus. The CDR3 is made up of 15 amino acids. The CDR3 protein is CASSAPAGRTNGYTF. As DNA, the CDR3 is TGTGCCAGCAGCGCCCCCGCGGGTAGAACGAATGGCTACACCTTC.

The rearrangement joins TRBV5-1 to TRBJ1-5, with TRBD1 identical over 7 bases. This CDR3 spans 15 amino acids. J gave up 6 bases and V 3 bases, and 9 bases lay outside the gene matches. The V gene's germline CDR1 is SGHRS and CDR2 YFSETQ. CDR3 in amino acids: CASSSTTGSGQPQHF. CDR3 nucleotides: TGCGCCAGCAGCTCCACGACAGGGTCCGGTCAGCCCCAGCATTTT.

The CDR3 reads CASRKTAMNTEAFF. The CDR3 bases are TGTGCCAGCAGAAAGACAGCGATGAACACTGAAGCTTTCTTT. The chain employs TRBV6-5 and TRBJ1-1; D is perhaps TRBD1 (5 bases). The CDR3 length is 14 residues. V lost 6 bases, J lost 0 bases, and 11 bases lay in between. Germline CDR1 reads MNHEY; CDR2 reads SVGAGI.

The J gene is TRBJ2-1, the V gene TRBV6-5, with 8 positions matching TRBD2. V shed 6 bases and J 5 bases; nucleotides not matched to a gene: 3. Per the germline V gene, CDR1 is MNHEY and CDR2 is SVGAGI. The CDR3 loop spans 13 amino acids. This chain's CDR3 is CASSLSGDNEQFF. The CDR3 DNA is TGTGCCAGCAGCCTTAGCGGGGACAATGAGCAGTTCTTC.

This chain connects TRBV19 to TRBJ2-5; possibly TRBD2 for D (6 bases). V lost 5 bases and J 5 bases, leaving 18 bases between the germline ends. Germline CDR1 reads LNHDA; CDR2 reads SQIVND (reference sequence). The CDR3 runs to 15 residues. CDR3 sequence (DNA): TGTGCCAGTAGTGGCCCAGGGAGGTCTAGCGAGACCCAGTACTTC. Translated, it gives CASSGPGRSSETQYF.

This clone appeared once. The gene calls are TRBV30 and TRBJ1-2; D is undetermined. Germline V gives CDR1 GTSNPN, CDR2 SVGIG (reference sequence). V was clipped by 3 bases and J by 7 bases, with 15 bases between them. The CDR3 loop spans 13 amino acids. The CDR3 DNA reads TGTGCCTGGAGGGTTGAGGGATGGGGTGGCTACACCTTC. Translating gives CAWRVEGWGGYTF.

This chain links TRBV2 with TRBJ2-1; 10 positions match TRBD1. The germline CDR1 and CDR2 sequences are SNHLY and FYNNEI. This CDR3 comprises 15 residues. V dropped 3 bases and J dropped 4; count of bases not matched to a gene: 3. In nucleotides, the CDR3 is TGTGCCAGCAGTGATCGGGACAGGGGTTACAATGAGCAGTTCTTC. It specifies CASSDRDRGYNEQFF.

The chain has TRBV6-5 and TRBJ1-1; TRBD1 agrees at 9 bases. Germline values: CDR1 MNHEY, CDR2 SVGAGI. The CDR3 has 15 residues. V shed 5 bases, J shed 5 bases, and the junction held 9 bases outside the gene matches. Here the CDR3 reads CASSTNRGRGTEAFF. The CDR3 DNA is TGTGCCAGCAGTACAAACAGGGGGCGCGGGACTGAAGCTTTCTTT.

The chain employs TRBV30 and TRBJ1-3, with 7 bases matching TRBD1. Per the germline V gene, CDR1 is GTSNPN and CDR2 is SVGIG (reference sequence). The V gene end was trimmed by 5 bases and the J gene end by 2 bases; junction bases not matched to a gene: 3. This CDR3 spans 13 amino acids. CDR3 nucleotide sequence: TGTGCCTGGTGTCAGGGGGCTGGAAACACCATATATTTT. It encodes CAWCQGAGNTIYF.

The rearrangement joins TRBV18 to TRBJ2-5; D is perhaps TRBD2 (6 bases). CDR3 length: 15 amino acids. The V gene's germline CDR1 is KGHSH and CDR2 LQKENI. V was pared by 2 bases and J by 1 base, with 11 bases between. DNA for the CDR3: TGTGCCAGCTCACCAGGAGGGGCCGGCCAAGAGACCCAGTACTTC. Translation: CASSPGGAGQETQYF.

The chain recombines TRBV19 with TRBJ2-3, with 8 bases identical to TRBD1. Unmatched junction bases numbered 9, after V lost 6 bases and J lost 1 base. Germline V gives CDR1 LNHDA, CDR2 SQIVND (reference sequence). CDR3 length: 16 amino acids. In DNA, the CDR3 is TGTGCCAGTAGGAACAGGGGGAACACTGGCACAGATACGCAGTATTTT. It yields the protein CASRNRGNTGTDTQYF.

The V gene is TRBV29-1, the J gene TRBJ2-2, with D uncertain. Looked up from germline, CDR1 is SQVTM and CDR2 is ANQGSEA. The CDR3 is made up of 13 amino acids. The V gene lost 4 bases and the J gene lost 4 bases, with 10 bases spanning the gap. The DNA of the CDR3 is TGCAGCGTTGGTAGACACCCCACCGGGGAGCTGTTTTTT. It yields the protein CSVGRHPTGELFF.

The V and J genes are TRBV7-2 and TRBJ1-5; the match to TRBD1 covers 7 bases. Trimming cost V 3 bases and J 6 bases; bases outside gene matches: 8. Germline V gives CDR1 SGHTA, CDR2 FQGNSA. This CDR3 contains 15 residues. The DNA for the CDR3 is TGTGCCAGCAGCTTCGACGGGACAGTTAGTCAGCCCCAGCATTTT. Protein sequence: CASSFDGTVSQPQHF.

This chain joins TRBV7-9 and TRBJ2-1, with 9 bases matching TRBD1. The CDR3 spans 15 residues. Trimming at V came to 0 bases and at J to 4 bases, leaving 1 base not matched to a gene. CDR1 SEHNR and CDR2 FQNEAQ come from the germline V gene (reference sequence). Here the CDR3 DNA reads TGTGCCAGCAGCTTAGCGGGACAGGGTTACAATGAGCAGTTCTTC. This translates into CASSLAGQGYNEQFF.

The chain has TRBV9 and TRBJ1-3; D might be TRBD1 (6 bases). Trimming took 0 bases from V and 0 from J, leaving 13 bases between them. This CDR3 region has 17 residues. CDR1 and CDR2 (germline): SGDLS, YYNGEE. In DNA form, the CDR3 reads TGTGCCAGCAGCGTAGGGGTAGGGGGGGCCTCTGGAAACACCATATATTTT. Translating it yields CASSVGVGGASGNTIYF.

This clone came up a few times. The CDR3 reads CASSLRGEGNSPLHF. CDR3 nucleotides: TGTGCCAGCAGCTTGAGAGGGGAGGGAAACTCACCCCTCCACTTT. The chain employs TRBV9 and TRBJ1-6, with a possible D match to TRBD1 (5 bases). CDR3 length: 15 residues. Germline V CDR1 and CDR2: SGDLS, YYNGEE. Trimming removed 4 bases at V and 10 bases at J, with 18 bases between.

V usage is TRBV6-6 and J usage is TRBJ1-5, with 8 bases identical to TRBD1. The CDR3 runs 17 residues. Germline CDR1 MNHNY, CDR2 SVGAGI (reference sequence). V trimming: 5 bases; J trimming: 2 bases; junction bases outside the gene matches: 11. The CDR3 spells CASSPGQGLRGNQPQHF. The CDR3 nucleotides are TGTGCCAGCAGTCCTGGACAGGGTTTAAGGGGCAATCAGCCCCAGCATTTT.

The V call is TRBV27, the J call TRBJ1-5; TRBD1 matches at 8 bases. After removal of 2 bases from V and 7 bases from J, the junction contained 4 bases not matched to a gene. This CDR3 is 14 amino acids long. The V gene's germline CDR1 is MNHEY and CDR2 SMNVEV (reference sequence). CDR3 DNA: TGTGCCAGCAGTTTACAGGGGGCCGGGCAGCCCCAGCATTTT. This sequence encodes CASSLQGAGQPQHF.

This sequence joins TRBV5-1 and TRBJ2-1, with TRBD2 matching over 10 bases. This CDR3 spans 15 amino acids. Germline V lookup: CDR1 SGHRS, CDR2 YFSETQ. V lost 4 bases and J lost 4; bases outside the gene matches: 5. The DNA of the CDR3 is TGCGCCAGCAGCGACGGGACTAGCGATTACAATGAGCAGTTCTTC. Translated: CASSDGTSDYNEQFF.